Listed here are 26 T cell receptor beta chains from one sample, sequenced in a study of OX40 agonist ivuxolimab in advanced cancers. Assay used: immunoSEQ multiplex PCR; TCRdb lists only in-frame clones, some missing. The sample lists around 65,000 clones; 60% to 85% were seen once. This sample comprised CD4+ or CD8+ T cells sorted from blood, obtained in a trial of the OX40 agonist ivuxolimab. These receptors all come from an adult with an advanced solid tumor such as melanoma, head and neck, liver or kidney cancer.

This CDR3 reads CATSRNRGVSYEQYF. CDR3 coding DNA: TGTGCCACCAGCAGGAACAGGGGAGTTTCCTACGAGCAGTACTTC. The chain combines TRBV15 with TRBJ2-7; 7 bases map to TRBD1. The CDR3 runs 15 residues. The V gene end was trimmed by 3 bases and the J gene end by 1 base; junction bases not matched to a gene: 6. Germline values: CDR1 LNHNV, CDR2 YYDKDF (reference sequence). Together with reference TRBV15 and TRBJ2-7, the CDR3 gives the full variable domain: DAMVIQNPRYQVTQFGKPVTLSCSQTLNHNVMYWYQQKSSQAPKLLFHYYDKDFNNEADTPDNFQSRRPNTSFCFLDIRSPGLGDTAMYLCATSRNRGVSYEQYFGPGTRLTVT.

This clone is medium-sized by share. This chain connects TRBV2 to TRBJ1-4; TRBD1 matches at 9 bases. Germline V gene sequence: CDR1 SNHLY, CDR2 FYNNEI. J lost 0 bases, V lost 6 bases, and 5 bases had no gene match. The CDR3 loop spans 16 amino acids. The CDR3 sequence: CASRGQGVATNEKLFF. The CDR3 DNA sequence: TGTGCCAGCAGGGGACAGGGCGTTGCAACTAATGAAAAACTGTTTTTT. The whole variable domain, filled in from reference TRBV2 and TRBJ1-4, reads EPEVTQTPSHQVTQMGQEVILRCVPISNHLYFYWYRQILGQKVEFLVSFYNNEISEKSEIFDDQFSVERPDGSNFTLKIRSTKLEDSAMYFCASRGQGVATNEKLFFGSGTQLSVL.

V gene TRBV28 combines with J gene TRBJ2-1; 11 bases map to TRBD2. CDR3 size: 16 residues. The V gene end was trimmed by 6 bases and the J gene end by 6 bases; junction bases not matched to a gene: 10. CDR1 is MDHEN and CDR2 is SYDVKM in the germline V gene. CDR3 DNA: TGTGCCAGCAGCCCGTTTAGCGGGAGGGCCGTCAATGAGCAGTTCTTC. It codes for CASSPFSGRAVNEQFF.

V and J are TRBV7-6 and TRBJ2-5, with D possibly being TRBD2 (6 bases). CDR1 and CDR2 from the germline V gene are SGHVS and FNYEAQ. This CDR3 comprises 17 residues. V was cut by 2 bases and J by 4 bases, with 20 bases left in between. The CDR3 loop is CASSLRGAGRPIETQYF. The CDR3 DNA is TGTGCCAGCAGCTTAAGAGGGGCGGGACGACCTATAGAGACCCAGTACTTC.

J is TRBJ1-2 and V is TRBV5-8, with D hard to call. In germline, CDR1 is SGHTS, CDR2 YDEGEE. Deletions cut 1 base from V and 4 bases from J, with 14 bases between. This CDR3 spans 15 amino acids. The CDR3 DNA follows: TGTGCCAGCAGCTTGTCGGCTAGAAACTCCTATGGCTACACCTTC. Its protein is CASSLSARNSYGYTF.

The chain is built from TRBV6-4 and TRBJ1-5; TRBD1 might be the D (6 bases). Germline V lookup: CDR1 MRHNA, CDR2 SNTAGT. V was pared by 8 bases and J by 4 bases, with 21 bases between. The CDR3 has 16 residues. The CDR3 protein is CASVTLPRQENQPQHF. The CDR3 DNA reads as TGTGCCAGCGTCACCCTTCCGCGACAGGAAAATCAGCCCCAGCATTTT.

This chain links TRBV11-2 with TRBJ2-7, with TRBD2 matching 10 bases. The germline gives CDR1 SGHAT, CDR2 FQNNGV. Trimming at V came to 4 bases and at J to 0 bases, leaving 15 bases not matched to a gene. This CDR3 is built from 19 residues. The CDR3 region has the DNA TGTGCCAGCAGCTCAACTCCCGGGACTAGCGCCTGGAGCTCCTACGAGCAGTACTTC. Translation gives CASSSTPGTSAWSSYEQYF.

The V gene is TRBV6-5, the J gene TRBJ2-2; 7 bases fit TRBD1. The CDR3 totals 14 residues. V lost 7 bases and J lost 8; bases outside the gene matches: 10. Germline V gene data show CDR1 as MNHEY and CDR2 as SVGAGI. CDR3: CASTLRDSSGELFF. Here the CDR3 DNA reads TGTGCCAGCACCCTACGGGACAGTTCTGGGGAGCTGTTTTTT.

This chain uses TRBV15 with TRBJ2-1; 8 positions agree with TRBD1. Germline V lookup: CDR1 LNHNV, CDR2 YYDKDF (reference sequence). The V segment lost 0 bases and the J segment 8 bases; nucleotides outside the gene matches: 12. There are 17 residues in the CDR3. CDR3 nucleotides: TGTGCCACCAGCAGAGAAAGGACAGGGTTGATCGTCGATGAGCAGTTCTTC. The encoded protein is CATSRERTGLIVDEQFF.

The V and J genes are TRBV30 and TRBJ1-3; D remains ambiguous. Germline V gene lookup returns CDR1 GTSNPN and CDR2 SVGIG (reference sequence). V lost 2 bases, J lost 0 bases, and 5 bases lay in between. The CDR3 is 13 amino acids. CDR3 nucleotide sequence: TGTGCCTGGAGTTACGGCTCTGGAAACACCATATATTTT. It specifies CAWSYGSGNTIYF.

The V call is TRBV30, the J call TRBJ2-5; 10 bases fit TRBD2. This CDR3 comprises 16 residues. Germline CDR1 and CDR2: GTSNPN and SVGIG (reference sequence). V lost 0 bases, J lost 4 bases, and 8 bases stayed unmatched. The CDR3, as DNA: TGTGCCTGGAGTGTACAAAGCGGGGGGGGTACAGAGACCCAGTACTTC. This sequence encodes CAWSVQSGGGTETQYF.

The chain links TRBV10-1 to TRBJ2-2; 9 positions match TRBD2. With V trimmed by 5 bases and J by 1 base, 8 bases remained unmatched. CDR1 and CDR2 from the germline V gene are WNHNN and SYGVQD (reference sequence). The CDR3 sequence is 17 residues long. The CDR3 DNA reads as TGCGCCAGCAGTAATGCGCGGGAGGGCCGGAACACCGGGGAGCTGTTTTTT. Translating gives CASSNAREGRNTGELFF.

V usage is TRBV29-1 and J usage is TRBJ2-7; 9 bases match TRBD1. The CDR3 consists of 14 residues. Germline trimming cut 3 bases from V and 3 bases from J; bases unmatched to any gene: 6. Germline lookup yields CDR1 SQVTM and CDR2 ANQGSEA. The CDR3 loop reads CSVDGPGQGYEQYF. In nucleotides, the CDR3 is TGCAGCGTTGACGGGCCGGGACAGGGCTACGAGCAGTACTTC.

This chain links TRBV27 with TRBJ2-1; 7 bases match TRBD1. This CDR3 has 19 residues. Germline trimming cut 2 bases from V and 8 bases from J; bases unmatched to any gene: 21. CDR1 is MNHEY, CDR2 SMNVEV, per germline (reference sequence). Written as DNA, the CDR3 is TGTGCCAGCAGTTTAAAGGGGGCCCGAACAGGGACGGTTAGCTATGAGCAGTTCTTC. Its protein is CASSLKGARTGTVSYEQFF.

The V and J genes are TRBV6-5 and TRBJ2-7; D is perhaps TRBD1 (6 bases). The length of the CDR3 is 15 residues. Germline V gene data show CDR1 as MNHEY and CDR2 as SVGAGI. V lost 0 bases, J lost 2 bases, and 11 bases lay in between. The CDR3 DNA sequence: TGTGCCAGCAGTTACTCGGGCAGGGGCACCTACGAGCAGTACTTC. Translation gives CASSYSGRGTYEQYF.

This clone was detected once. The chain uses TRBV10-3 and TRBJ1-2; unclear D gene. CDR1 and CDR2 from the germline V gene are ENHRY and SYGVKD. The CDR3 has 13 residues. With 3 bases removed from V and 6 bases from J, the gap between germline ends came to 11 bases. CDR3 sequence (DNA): TGTGCCATCAGTGAAAGGGATTCAAATGGCTACACCTTC. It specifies CAISERDSNGYTF.

The CDR3 DNA is TGTGCCAGCAGCCCGCTGGACAGGGGGCTCCACGAGCAGTACTTC. Translation: CASSPLDRGLHEQYF. V and J are TRBV7-9 and TRBJ2-7; 11 nucleotides align to TRBD1. The CDR3 covers 15 residues. The trim removed 5 bases at V and 5 bases at J, leaving 8 bases unmatched. Germline loops: CDR1 SEHNR, CDR2 FQNEAQ (reference sequence).

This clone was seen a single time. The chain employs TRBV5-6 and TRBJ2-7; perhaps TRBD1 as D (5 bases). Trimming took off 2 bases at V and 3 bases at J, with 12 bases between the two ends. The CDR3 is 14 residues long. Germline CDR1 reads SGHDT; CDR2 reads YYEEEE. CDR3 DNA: TGTGCCAGCAGCTTAGGACAAGGAATCTACGAGCAGTACTTC. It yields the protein CASSLGQGIYEQYF. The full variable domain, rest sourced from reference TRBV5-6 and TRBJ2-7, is DAGVTQSPTHLIKTRGQQVTLRCSPKSGHDTVSWYQQALGQGPQFIFQYYEEEERQRGNFPDRFSGHQFPNYSSELNVNALLLGDSALYLCASSLGQGIYEQYFGPGTRLTVT.

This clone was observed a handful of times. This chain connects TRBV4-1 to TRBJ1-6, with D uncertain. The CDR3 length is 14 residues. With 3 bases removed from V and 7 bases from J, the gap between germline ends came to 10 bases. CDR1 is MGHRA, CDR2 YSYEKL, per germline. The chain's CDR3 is CASSQTLYNSPLHF. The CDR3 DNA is TGCGCCAGCAGCCAGACGTTATACAATTCACCCCTCCACTTT.

CDR3 nucleotides: TGTGCCAGCAGTTACTCGACGGAGCTCTATGGCTACACCTTC. Protein: CASSYSTELYGYTF. The genes are TRBV6-5 and TRBJ1-2; the D is unclear. Deletions cut 0 bases from V and 4 bases from J, with 9 bases between. Germline values: CDR1 MNHEY, CDR2 SVGAGI. The CDR3 runs to 14 residues.

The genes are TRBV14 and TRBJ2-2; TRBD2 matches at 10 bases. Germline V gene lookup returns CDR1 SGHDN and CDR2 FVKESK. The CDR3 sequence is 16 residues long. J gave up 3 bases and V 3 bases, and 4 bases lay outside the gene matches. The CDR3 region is CASSQLAGVDTGELFF. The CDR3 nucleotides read TGTGCCAGCAGCCAGCTAGCGGGGGTTGACACCGGGGAGCTGTTTTTT.

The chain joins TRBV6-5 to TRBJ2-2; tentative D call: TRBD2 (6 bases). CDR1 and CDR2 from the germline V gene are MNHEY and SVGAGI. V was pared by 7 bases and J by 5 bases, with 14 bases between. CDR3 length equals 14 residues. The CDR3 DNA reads TGTGCCAGCACTCACTCGGGGGTAACCGGGGAGCTGTTTTTT. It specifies CASTHSGVTGELFF.

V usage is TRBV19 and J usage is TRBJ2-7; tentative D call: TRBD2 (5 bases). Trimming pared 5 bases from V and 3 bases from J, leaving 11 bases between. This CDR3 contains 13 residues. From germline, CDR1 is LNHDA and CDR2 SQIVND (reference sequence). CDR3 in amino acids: CASSPGLDYEQYF. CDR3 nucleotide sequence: TGTGCCAGTAGTCCAGGACTGGACTACGAGCAGTACTTC.

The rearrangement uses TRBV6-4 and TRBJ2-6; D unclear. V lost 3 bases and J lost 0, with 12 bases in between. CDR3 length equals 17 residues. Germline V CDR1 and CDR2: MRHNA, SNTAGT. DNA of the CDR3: TGTGCCAGCAGTGAGAGGCCAGTACTCTCTGGGGCCAACGTCCTGACTTTC. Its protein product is CASSERPVLSGANVLTF.

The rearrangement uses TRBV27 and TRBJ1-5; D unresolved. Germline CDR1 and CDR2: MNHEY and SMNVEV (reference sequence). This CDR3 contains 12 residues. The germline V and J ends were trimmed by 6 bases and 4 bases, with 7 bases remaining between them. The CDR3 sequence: CASRAGNQPQHF. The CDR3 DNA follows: TGTGCCAGCAGGGCCGGGAATCAGCCCCAGCATTTT.

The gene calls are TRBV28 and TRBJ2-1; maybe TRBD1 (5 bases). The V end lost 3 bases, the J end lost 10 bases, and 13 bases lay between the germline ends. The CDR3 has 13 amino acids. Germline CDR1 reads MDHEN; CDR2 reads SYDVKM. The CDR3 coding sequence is TGTGCCAGCAGTTTCCTAATTAACAGGGAGCAGTTCTTC. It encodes CASSFLINREQFF.